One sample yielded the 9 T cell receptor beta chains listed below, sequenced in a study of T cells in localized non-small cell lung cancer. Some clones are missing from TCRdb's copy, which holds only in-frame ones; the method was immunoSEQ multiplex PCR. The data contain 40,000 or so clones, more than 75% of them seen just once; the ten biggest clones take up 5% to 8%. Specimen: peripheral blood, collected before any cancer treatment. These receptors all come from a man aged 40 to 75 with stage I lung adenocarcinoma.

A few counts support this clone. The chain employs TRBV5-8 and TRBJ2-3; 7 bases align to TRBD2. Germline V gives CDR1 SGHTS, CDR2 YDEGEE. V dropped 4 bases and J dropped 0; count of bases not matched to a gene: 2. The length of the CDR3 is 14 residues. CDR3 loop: CASSTLASTDTQYF. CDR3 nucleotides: TGTGCCAGCAGCACACTAGCGAGCACAGATACGCAGTATTTT.

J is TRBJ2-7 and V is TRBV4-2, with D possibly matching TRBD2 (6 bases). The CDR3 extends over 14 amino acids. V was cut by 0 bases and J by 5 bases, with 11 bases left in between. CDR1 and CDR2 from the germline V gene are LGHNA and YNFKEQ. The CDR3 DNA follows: TGTGCCAGCAGCCAAGAACTAGCTGCCCACGAGCAGTACTTC. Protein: CASSQELAAHEQYF.

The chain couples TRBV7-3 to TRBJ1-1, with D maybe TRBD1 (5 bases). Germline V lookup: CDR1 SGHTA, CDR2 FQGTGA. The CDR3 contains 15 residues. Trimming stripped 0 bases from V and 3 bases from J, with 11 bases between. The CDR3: CASSLTGGPDTEAFF. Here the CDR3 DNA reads TGTGCCAGCAGCTTAACTGGGGGTCCGGACACTGAAGCTTTCTTT.

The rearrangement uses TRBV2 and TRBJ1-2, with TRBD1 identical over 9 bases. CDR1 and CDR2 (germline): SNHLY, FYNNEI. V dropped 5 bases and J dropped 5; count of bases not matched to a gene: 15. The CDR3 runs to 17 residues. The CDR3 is CASSPTGGVPTGYGYTF. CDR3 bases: TGTGCCAGCAGTCCTACAGGGGGCGTCCCAACAGGGTATGGCTACACCTTC.

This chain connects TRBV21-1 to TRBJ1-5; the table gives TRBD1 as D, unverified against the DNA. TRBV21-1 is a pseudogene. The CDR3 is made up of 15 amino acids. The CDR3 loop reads CASRTGEGSNQPQHF. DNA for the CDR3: TGTGCCAGCAGGACAGGTGAGGGTAGCAATCAGCCCCAGCATTTT.

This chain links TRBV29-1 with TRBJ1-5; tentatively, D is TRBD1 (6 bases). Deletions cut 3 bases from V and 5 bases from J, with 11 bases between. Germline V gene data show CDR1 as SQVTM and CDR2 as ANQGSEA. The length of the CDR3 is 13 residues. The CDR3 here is CSVEEQGYQPQHF. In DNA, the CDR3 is TGCAGCGTTGAGGAACAGGGCTATCAGCCCCAGCATTTT.

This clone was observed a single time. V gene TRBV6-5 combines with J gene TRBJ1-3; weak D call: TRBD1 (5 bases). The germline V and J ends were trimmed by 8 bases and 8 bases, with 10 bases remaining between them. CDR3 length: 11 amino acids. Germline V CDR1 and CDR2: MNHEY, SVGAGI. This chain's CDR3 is CASGPGDTIYF. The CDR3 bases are TGTGCCAGCGGTCCGGGGGACACCATATATTTT.

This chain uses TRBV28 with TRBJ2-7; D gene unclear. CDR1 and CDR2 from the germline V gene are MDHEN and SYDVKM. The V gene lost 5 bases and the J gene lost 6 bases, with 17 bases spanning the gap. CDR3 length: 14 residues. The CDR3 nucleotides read TGTGCCAGCAGTCTGCCCGGGCGCAGAGGCGAGCAGTACTTC. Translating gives CASSLPGRRGEQYF. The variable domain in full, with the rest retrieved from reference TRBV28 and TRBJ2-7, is DVKVTQSSRYLVKRTGEKVFLECVQDMDHENMFWYRQDPGLGLRLIYFSYDVKMKEKGDIPEGYSVSREKKERFSLILESASTNQTSMYLCASSLPGRRGEQYFGPGTRLTVT.

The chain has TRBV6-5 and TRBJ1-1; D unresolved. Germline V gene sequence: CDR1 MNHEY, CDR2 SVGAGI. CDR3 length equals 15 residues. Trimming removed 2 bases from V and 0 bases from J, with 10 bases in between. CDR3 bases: TGTGCCAGCAGTTACGGAGACGGATTGAACACTGAAGCTTTCTTT. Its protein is CASSYGDGLNTEAFF.